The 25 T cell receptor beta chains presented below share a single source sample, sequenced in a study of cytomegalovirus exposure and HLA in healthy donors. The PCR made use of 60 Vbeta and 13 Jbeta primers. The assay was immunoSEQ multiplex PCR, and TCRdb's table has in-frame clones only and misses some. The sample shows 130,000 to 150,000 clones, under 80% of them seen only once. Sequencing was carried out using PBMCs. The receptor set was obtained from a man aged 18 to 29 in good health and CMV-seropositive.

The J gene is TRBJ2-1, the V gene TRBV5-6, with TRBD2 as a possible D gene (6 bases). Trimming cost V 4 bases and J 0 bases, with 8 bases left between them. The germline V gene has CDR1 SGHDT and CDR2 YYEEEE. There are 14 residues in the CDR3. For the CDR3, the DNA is TGTGCCAGCAGCAAGACTAGCTCCTACAATGAGCAGTTCTTC. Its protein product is CASSKTSSYNEQFF.

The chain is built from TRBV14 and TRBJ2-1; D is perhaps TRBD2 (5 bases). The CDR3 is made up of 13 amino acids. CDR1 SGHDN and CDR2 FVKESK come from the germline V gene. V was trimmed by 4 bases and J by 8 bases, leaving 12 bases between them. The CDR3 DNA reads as TGTGCCAGCAGCCTTAGCGTTGTGCATGAGCAGTTCTTC. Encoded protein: CASSLSVVHEQFF.

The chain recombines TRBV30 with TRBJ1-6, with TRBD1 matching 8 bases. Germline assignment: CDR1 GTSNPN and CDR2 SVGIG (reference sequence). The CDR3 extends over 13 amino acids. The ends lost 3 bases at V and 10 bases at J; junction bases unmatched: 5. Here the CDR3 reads CAWRNTGGSPLHF. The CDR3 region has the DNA TGTGCCTGGAGGAACACAGGGGGATCACCCCTCCACTTT. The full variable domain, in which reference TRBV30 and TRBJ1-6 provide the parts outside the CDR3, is SQTIHQWPATLVQPVGSPLSLECTVEGTSNPNLYWYRQAAGRGLQLLFYSVGIGQISSEVPQNLSASRPQDRQFILSSKKLLLSDSGFYLCAWRNTGGSPLHFGNGTRLTVT.

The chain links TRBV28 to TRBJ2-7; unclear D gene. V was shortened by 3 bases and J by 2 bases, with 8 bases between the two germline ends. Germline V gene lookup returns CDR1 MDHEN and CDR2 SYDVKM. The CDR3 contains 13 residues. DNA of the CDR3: TGTGCCAGCAGTTTTGTCGGTCCCTACGAGCAGTACTTC. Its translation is CASSFVGPYEQYF.

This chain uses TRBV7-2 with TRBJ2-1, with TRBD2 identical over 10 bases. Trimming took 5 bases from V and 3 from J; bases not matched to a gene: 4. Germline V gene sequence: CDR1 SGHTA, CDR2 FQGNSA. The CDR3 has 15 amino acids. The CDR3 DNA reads TGTGCCAGCAGCACTGGACTAGCGGACTACAATGAGCAGTTCTTC. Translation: CASSTGLADYNEQFF.

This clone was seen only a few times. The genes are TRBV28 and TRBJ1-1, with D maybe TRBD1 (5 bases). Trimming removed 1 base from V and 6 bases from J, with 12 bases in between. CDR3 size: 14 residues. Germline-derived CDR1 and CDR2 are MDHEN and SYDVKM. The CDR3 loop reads CASSLSVRAAEAFF. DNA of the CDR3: TGTGCCAGCAGTTTATCCGTCAGGGCCGCTGAAGCTTTCTTT.

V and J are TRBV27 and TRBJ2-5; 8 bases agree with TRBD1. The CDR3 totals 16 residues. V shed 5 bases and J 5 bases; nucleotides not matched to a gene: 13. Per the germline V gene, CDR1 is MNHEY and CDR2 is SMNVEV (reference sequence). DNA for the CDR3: TGTGCCAGCAGTACCCCGGACAGGGAAAAGGGGGAGACCCAGTACTTC. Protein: CASSTPDREKGETQYF.

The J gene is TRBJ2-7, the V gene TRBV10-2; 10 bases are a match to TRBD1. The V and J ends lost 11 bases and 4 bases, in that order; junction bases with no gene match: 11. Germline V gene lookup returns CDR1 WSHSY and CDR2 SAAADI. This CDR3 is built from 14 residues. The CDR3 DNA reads TGCGCCTGTCTTCGGACAGGGGGTAGGTACGAGCAGTACTTC. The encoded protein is CACLRTGGRYEQYF.

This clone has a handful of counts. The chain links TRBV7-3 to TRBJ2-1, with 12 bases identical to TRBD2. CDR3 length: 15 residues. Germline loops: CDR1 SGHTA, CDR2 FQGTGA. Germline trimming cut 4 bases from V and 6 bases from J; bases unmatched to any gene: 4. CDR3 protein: CASSSLAGGSNEQFF. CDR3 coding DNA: TGTGCCAGCAGCTCACTAGCGGGAGGAAGCAATGAGCAGTTCTTC.

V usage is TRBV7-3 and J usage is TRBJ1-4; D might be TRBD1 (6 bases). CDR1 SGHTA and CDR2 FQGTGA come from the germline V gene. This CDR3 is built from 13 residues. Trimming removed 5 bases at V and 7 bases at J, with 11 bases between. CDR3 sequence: CASSPGGPEKLFF. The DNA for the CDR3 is TGTGCCAGCAGCCCGGGGGGGCCTGAAAAACTGTTTTTT.

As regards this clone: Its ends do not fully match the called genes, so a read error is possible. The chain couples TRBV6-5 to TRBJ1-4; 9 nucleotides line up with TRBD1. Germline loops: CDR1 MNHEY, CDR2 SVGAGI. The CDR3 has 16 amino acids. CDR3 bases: TGTGCCAGCAGTAACTCGCCCGGGACAGGGAATGAAAAACTGTTTTTT. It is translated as CASSNSPGTGNEKLFF.

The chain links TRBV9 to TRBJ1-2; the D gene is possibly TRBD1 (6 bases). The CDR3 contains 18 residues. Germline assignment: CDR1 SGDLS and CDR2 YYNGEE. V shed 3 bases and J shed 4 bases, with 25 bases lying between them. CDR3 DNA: TGTGCCAGCAGCGCGCCGTCCCGGGACATCCCTACCTTCTATGGCTACACCTTC. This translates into CASSAPSRDIPTFYGYTF.

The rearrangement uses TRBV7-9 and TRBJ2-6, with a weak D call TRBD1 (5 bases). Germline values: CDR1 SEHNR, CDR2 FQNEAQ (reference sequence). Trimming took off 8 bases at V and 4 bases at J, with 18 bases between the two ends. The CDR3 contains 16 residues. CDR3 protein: CASPKGFSLGANVLTF. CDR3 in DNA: TGTGCCAGCCCCAAGGGGTTTTCGCTCGGGGCCAACGTCCTGACTTTC.

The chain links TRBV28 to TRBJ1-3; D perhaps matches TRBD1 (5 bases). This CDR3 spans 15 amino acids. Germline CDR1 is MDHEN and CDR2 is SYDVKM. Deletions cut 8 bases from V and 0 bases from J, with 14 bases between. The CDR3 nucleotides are TGTGCCAGCGGCCGAATGGGGGGCTCTGGAAACACCATATATTTT. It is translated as CASGRMGGSGNTIYF.

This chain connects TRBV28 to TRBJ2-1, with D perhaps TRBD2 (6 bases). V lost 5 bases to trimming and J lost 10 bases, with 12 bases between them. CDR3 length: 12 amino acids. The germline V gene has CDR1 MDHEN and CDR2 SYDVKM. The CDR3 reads CASSPAGREQFF. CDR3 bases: TGTGCCAGCAGTCCCGCTGGGAGGGAGCAGTTCTTC.

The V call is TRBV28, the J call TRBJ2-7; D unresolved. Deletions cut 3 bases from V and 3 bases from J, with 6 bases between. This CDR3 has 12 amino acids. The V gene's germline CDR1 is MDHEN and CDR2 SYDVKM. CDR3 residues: CASSLSYYEQYF. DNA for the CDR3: TGTGCCAGCAGTTTGTCTTACTACGAGCAGTACTTC.

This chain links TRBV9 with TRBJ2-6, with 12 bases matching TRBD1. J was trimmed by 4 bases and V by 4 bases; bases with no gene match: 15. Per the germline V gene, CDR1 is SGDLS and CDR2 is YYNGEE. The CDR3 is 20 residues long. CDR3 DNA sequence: TGTGCCAGCAGCCCCCGGGGACCGGGACAGGGGGCTGTGGGGGCCAACGTCCTGACTTTC. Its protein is CASSPRGPGQGAVGANVLTF.

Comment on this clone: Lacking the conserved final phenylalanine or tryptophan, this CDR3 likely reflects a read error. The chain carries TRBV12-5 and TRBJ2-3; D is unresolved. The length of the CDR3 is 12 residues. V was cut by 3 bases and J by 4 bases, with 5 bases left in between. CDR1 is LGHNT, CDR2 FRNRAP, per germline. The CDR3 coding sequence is TGTGCTAGTGGTTTCACCCCAGATACGCAGTATGTT. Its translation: CASGFTPDTQYV.

Here the CDR3 DNA reads TGCGCCAGCAGCCACAGGTGGAACACTGAAGCTTTCTTT. It is translated as CASSHRWNTEAFF. V and J are TRBV4-3 and TRBJ1-1, with D unclear. The V and J ends lost 3 bases and 1 base respectively, with 6 bases between them. The V gene's germline CDR1 is LGHNA and CDR2 YSLEER. The CDR3 sequence is 13 residues long.

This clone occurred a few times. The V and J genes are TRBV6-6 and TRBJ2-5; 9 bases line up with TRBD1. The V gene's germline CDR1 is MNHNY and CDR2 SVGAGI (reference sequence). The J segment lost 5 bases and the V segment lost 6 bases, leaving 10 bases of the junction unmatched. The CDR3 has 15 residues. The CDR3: CASSIGTGYGETQYF. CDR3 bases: TGTGCCAGCAGCATCGGGACAGGGTATGGGGAGACCCAGTACTTC.

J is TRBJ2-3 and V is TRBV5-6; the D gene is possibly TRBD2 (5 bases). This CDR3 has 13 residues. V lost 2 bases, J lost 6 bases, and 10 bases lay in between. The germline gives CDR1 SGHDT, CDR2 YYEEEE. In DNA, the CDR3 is TGTGCCAGCAGCTTTCCAGCGGTGGATACGCAGTATTTT. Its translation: CASSFPAVDTQYF.

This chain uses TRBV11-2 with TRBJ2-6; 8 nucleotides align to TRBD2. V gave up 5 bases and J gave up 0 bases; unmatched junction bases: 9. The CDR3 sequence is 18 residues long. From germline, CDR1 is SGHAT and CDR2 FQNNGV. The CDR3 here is CASSSPGGAFSGANVLTF. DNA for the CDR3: TGTGCCAGCAGCAGCCCCGGGGGGGCCTTCTCTGGGGCCAACGTCCTGACTTTC.

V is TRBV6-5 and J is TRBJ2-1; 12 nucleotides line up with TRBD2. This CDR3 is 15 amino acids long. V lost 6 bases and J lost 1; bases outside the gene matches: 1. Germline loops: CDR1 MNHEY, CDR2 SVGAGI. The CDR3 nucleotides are TGTGCCAGCAGAACTAGCGGGGGGTCCTACAATGAGCAGTTCTTC. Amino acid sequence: CASRTSGGSYNEQFF.

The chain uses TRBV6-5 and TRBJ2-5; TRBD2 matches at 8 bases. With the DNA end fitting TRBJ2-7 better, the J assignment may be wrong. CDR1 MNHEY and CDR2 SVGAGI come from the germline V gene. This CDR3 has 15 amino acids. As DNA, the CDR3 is TGTGCCAGCACCCAAAGCGGGAGAGCCCCTAACGAGCAGTACTTC. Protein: CASTQSGRAPNEQYF.

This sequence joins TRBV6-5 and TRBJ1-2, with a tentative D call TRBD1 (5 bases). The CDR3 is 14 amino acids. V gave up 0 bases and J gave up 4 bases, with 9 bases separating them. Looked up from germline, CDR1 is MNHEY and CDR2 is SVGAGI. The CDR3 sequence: CASSYSGQFYGYTF. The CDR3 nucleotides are TGTGCCAGCAGTTACTCGGGGCAGTTCTATGGCTACACCTTC.